The rows below give T cell receptor beta chains drawn from one sample of a study of T cell responses to AZD1222 COVID-19 vaccine. TCRdb keeps only in-frame clones here, not all; method: immunoSEQ multiplex PCR. The sample carries approximately 110,000 clones, about 91% recorded once. Source: peripheral blood, taken 28 days after the second AZD1222 dose. Every receptor here comes from an adult who received the AZD1222 COVID-19 vaccine. Each CDR3 is given with its conserved first and last residue. Fields, in order: V gene, D gene, CDR3 protein. A D gene is named only where the DNA matches it firmly.

TRBV7-3	-	CASSLGRGATEQYF
TRBV28	TRBD1	CASTRGRNTGELFF
TRBV6-5	-	CASSSNIMPYEQYF
TRBV5-6	-	CASSLASWGDEQFF
TRBV27	TRBD1	CASSLSGTASNQPQHF
TRBV30	-	CAWTDWGGWSPLHF
TRBV14	-	CASSQFRARRLTADTQYF
TRBV7-3	-	CASSRGNNQPQHF
TRBV12-3/TRBV12-4	-	CASSPTGITEAFF
TRBV7-9	-	CASSLGGVSYEQYF
TRBV28	-	CASSPTPDVSSSYEQYF
TRBV19	TRBD2	CASSLRLAGLNTGELFF
TRBV29-1	TRBD1	CSVGRDRDYIQYF
TRBV20-1	TRBD2	CSASHPSGNGEQYF
TRBV27	-	CASGNPPSPLHF
TRBV6-2/TRBV6-3	-	CASSYQTEVGEQYF
TRBV27	TRBD1	CASSLDGTGRTDTQYF